Given below is one TCR beta chain in context. Its target is not known. The CDR3 has 16 residues. The J segment lost 6 bases and the V segment lost 1 base, leaving 11 bases of the junction unmatched. CDR1 SGDLS and CDR2 YYNGEE come from the germline V gene. This entry comes from a study of shared clonotypes between healthy human individuals. Study-wide points: Represented diversity, genetic and exposure-history alike, was limited by few donors.

Sequencing used immunoSEQ multiplex PCR; TCRdb keeps in-frame clones, though not all of them. Of some 740,000 clones listed, 80% to 95% are singletons. Only CD45RO-negative cells positively selected for CCR7 counted as naive CD8 cells, so terminally differentiated effector memory CD45RA+ cells were excluded. The genes are TRBV9 and TRBJ2-3; 7 bases line up with TRBD2. The clonotype comes from a man aged 25 to 40 in good health. The material sequenced was naive CD8+ T cells sorted from blood. CDR3 loop: CASSVLGEGLRDTQYF. CDR3 DNA sequence: TGTGCCAGCAGCGTATTGGGGGAGGGCCTGCGGGATACGCAGTATTTT.